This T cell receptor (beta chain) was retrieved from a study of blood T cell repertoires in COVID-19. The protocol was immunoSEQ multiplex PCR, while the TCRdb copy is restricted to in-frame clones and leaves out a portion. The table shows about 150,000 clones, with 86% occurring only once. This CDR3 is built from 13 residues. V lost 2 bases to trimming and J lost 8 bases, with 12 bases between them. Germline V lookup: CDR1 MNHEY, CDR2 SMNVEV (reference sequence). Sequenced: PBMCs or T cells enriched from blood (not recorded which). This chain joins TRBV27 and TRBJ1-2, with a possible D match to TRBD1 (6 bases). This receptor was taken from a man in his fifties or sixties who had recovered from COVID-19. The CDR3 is CASSLDGGLGYTF. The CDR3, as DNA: TGTGCCAGCAGTTTAGACGGGGGGCTCGGCTACACCTTC.